This TCR beta chain was captured in a study of blood T cell repertoires in COVID-19 (dated by TCRdb to 2020 to 2021). Context from the whole study: Samples covering the acute and convalescent phases of COVID-19 were provided by collaborators in the United States, Italy and Spain. The sample metadata nearly always contained a de-identified subject ID, COVID-19 status, age in years and sex. Where HLA class I and class II types were available, the types were taken from metadata supplied by the sample provider, not from assay-based typing. Deeply sampled blood TCRbeta repertoires from subjects exposed to, actively infected with, or recovered from COVID-19 were included in the dataset. The material from the prospective study consisted of cDNA or gDNA derived from T cells, B-cell-depleted T cells, or PBMCs. The repertoires were made available in a free public database intended to serve as a resource for research on the immune response to SARS-CoV-2. The samples were drawn from the first 160 participants of the ongoing ImmuneRACE study and from more than 1,000 subjects provided by 6 global collaborators. Findings and caveats that apply to the study as a whole: The amount of clinical and demographic metadata varied by source and participant and was provided uncurated.

The collaborating institutions used their own protocols to collect whole blood in K2EDTA tubes. For TCRbeta analysis, collaborators shipped samples in one of three forms: frozen whole blood, isolated PBMCs, or DNA extracted from either of those sample types. From the cysteine up to the phenylalanine, the CDR3 has a length of 16 residues. Only CDR3 DNA remains: 48 bases, in frame from the first base. CDR1 and CDR2 are read off the germline V gene as LGHNA and YNFKEQ. At the junction V is shortened by 1 base and J by 5 bases, with 17 bases in between. TCRbeta CDR3 regions were amplified from genomic DNA using the immunoSEQ Assay, a bias-controlled multiplex PCR. Per the original workflow: The number of nucleated cells in each sample was estimated from the amplification of reference gene primers within the assay. Sequence reads were collapsed and filtered to measure the absolute abundance of every unique TCRbeta CDR3 rearrangement. For each sample, productive Simpson clonality was calculated as the square root of Simpson's diversity index across productive rearrangements. Entries here come from immuneACCESS through TCRdb and include only in-frame sequences with V and J called. Some clones fail to appear in such tables; in the studies checked, an unresolved V gene covers under half of the shortfall, and the cause of the remainder is unknown. V, J and clone size are those of that table, while D and trimming were read from the DNA. The sample data list roughly 97,000 clones, and 75% to 95% of these were observed just once. The biggest ten clones account for about 1.7% of the sample.

The table lists this clone with a few counts. Its recognized antigen is unknown. Base qualities are missing; no much larger clone stands one base away. The sequence was obtained from a man between 60 and 75 years old with acute or convalescent COVID-19. The receptor chain draws on TRBV4-2 and TRBJ1-1, with a tentative D gene TRBD1 over 5 matching bases. Input material: peripheral blood. The DNA reads TGTGCCAGCAGCCAAGTCCAGGGAAACCTGAGGACTGAAGCTTTCTTT. It encodes CASSQVQGNLRTEAFF.